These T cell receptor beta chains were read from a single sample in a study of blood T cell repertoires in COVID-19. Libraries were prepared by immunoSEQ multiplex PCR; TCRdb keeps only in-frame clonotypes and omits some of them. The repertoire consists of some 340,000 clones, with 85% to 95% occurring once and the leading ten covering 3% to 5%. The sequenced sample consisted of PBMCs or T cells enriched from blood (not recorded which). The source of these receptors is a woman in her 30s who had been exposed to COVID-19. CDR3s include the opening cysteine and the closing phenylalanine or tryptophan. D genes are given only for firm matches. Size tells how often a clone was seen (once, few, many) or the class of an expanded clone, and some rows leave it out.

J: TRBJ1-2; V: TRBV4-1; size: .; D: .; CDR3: CASSQEWTGARGYGYTF; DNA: TGCGCCAGCAGCCAAGAATGGACGGGAGCCCGGGGGTATGGCTACACCTTC
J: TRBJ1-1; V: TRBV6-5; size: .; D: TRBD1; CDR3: CASSQQGMNTEAFF; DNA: TGTGCCAGCAGTCAACAGGGGATGAACACTGAAGCTTTCTTT
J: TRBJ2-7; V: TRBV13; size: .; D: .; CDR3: CASSLGSVSYEQYF; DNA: TGTGCCAGCAGCTTAGGGTCGGTTTCCTACGAGCAGTACTTC
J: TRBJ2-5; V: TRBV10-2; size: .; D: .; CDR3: CASREEGGARETQYF; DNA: TGCGCCAGCAGGGAAGAGGGGGGGGCTCGAGAGACCCAGTACTTC
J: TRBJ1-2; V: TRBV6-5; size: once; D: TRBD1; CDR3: CASSYRQGGYGYTF; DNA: TGTGCCAGCAGTTACCGACAGGGGGGCTATGGCTACACCTTC
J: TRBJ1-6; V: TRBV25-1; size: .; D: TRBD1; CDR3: CASSEWGQGTGSPLHF; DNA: TGTGCCAGCAGTGAATGGGGACAGGGTACCGGTTCACCCCTCCACTTT
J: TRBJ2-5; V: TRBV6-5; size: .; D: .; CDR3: CASSYSREVQYF; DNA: TGTGCCAGCAGTTACTCCAGGGAAGTCCAGTACTTC
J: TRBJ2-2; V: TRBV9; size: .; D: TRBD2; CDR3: CASSVAAGGNTGELFF; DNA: TGTGCCAGCAGCGTAGCCGCGGGGGGTAACACCGGGGAGCTGTTTTTT
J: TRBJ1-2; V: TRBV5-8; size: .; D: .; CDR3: CASSQRGVYGYTF; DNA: TGTGCCAGCAGCCAACGGGGGGTATATGGCTACACCTTC
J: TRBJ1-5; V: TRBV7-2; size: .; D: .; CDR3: CASSFGVNSNQPQHF; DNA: TGTGCCAGCAGCTTCGGGGTAAATAGCAATCAGCCCCAGCATTTT
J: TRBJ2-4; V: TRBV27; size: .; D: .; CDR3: CASSLSWAAYQNIQYF; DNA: TGTGCCAGCAGTTTATCTTGGGCAGCCTACCAAAACATTCAGTACTTC
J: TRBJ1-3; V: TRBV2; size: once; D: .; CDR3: CASRGQEGSYGNTIYF; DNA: TGTGCCAGCAGAGGCCAGGAGGGGTCGTATGGAAACACCATATATTTT
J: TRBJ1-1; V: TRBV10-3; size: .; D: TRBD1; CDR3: CASRQGTNTEAFF; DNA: TGTGCCAGTAGACAGGGGACGAACACTGAAGCTTTCTTT
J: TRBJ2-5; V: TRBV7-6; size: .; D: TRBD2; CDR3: CASSNRLAGGQETQYF; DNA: TGTGCCAGCAGCAACAGACTAGCGGGGGGGCAAGAGACCCAGTACTTC
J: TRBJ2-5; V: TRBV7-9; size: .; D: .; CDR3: CASSSWGVQETQYF; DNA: TGTGCCAGCAGCTCCTGGGGAGTCCAAGAGACCCAGTACTTC
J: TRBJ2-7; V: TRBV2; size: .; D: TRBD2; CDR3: CASRRLAGDYEQYF; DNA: TGTGCCAGCAGGCGACTAGCGGGGGACTACGAGCAGTACTTC
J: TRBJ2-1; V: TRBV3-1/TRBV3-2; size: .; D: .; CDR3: CASSQFIGIYNEQFF; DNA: TGTGCCAGCAGCCAATTCATTGGCATATACAATGAGCAGTTCTTC
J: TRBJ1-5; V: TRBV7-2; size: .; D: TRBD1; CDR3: CASSWTGNSNQPQHF; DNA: TGTGCCAGCAGCTGGACAGGGAATAGCAATCAGCCCCAGCATTTT
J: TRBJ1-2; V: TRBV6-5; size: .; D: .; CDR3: CASSARQDGGYTF; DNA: TGTGCCAGCAGCGCCAGACAGGATGGAGGCTACACCTTC
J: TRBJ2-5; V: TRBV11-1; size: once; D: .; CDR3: CASSLGAPPTQYF; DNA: TGTGCCAGCAGCTTAGGTGCGCCGCCCACCCAGTACTTC
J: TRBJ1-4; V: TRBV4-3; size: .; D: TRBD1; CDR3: CASSQERTGRNEKLFF; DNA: TGCGCCAGCAGCCAAGAAAGGACAGGGAGGAATGAAAAACTGTTTTTT
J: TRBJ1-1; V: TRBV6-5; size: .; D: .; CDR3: CASSYSGREAFF; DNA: TGTGCCAGCAGTTACTCTGGCAGGGAAGCTTTCTTT
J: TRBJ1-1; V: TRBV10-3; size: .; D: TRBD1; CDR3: CAISGPDRGRTEAFF; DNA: TGTGCCATCAGTGGGCCCGACAGGGGTCGGACTGAAGCTTTCTTT
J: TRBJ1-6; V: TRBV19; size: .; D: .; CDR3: CASRRMDRRNSPLHF; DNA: TGTGCCAGTAGGAGAATGGACAGACGAAATTCACCCCTCCACTTT
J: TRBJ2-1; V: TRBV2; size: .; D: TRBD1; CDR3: CASSTDRGPHNEQFF; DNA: TGTGCCAGCAGTACAGACAGGGGGCCCCACAATGAGCAGTTCTTC
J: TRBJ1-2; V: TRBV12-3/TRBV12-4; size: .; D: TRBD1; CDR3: CATTKLQGSGYTF; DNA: TGTGCCACCACTAAATTACAGGGGTCCGGCTACACCTTC
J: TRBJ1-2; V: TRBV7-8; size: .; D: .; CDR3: CASSLTVNNYGYTF; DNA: TGTGCCAGCAGCCTGACAGTGAATAACTATGGCTACACCTTC
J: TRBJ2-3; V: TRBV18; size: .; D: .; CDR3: CASSPRTGSTDTQYF; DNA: TGTGCCAGCTCACCACGTACAGGGAGCACAGATACGCAGTATTTT
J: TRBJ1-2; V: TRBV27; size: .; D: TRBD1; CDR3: CASSFSTGQGYGYTF; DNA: TGTGCCAGCAGTTTCTCAACGGGACAGGGCTATGGCTACACCTTC
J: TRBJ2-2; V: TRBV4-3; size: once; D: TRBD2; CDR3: CASSQVLAGGNPTGELFF; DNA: TGCGCCAGCAGCCAAGTACTAGCGGGGGGCAATCCCACCGGGGAGCTGTTTTTT
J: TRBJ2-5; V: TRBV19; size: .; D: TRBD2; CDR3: CASSILAGGLETQYF; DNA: TGTGCCAGTAGTATATTAGCGGGGGGGCTGGAGACCCAGTACTTC
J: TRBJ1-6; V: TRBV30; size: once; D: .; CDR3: CASTGLGSASLHF; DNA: TGTGCCTCCACAGGGCTCGGTTCCGCCTCTCTCCACTTT
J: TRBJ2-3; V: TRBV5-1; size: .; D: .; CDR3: CASSILDNTDTQYF; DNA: TGCGCCAGCAGCATACTCGACAACACAGATACGCAGTATTTT
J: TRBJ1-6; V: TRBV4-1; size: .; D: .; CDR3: CASSQDMRSLLPLHF; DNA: TGCGCCAGCAGCCAAGATATGAGGTCCCTATTGCCCCTCCACTTT
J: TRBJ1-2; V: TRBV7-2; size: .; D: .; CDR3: CASSPPQGYNGYTF; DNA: TGTGCCAGCAGCCCGCCCCAGGGGTACAATGGCTACACCTTC
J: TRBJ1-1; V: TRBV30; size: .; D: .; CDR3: CASELQNTEAFF; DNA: TGTGCCTCCGAATTACAGAACACTGAAGCTTTCTTT
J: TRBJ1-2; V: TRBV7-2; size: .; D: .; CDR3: CASSSYWTNYGYTF; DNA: TGTGCCAGCAGTTCCTACTGGACAAACTATGGCTACACCTTC
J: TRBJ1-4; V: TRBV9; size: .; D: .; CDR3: CASSFTEYEKLFF; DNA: TGTGCCAGCAGCTTTACAGAGTATGAAAAACTGTTTTTT
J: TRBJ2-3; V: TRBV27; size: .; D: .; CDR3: CASGTARGGRGTQYF; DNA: TGTGCCAGCGGAACAGCGAGGGGGGGGAGAGGTACGCAGTATTTT
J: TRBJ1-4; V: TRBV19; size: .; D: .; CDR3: CASSRQKNEKLFF; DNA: TGTGCCAGCTCGCGACAAAAGAATGAAAAACTGTTTTTT
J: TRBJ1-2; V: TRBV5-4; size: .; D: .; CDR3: CASSFGQGNGYYGYTF; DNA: TGTGCCAGCAGCTTCGGGCAGGGTAACGGCTACTATGGCTACACCTTC
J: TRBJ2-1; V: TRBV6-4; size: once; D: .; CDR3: CASSDGAYTYNEQFF; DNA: TGTGCCAGCAGTGACGGGGCCTACACCTACAATGAGCAGTTCTTC